The clone carrying this T cell receptor (beta chain) occurred many times. Its antigen is currently unknown. This record comes from a study of T cells in Graves' hyperthyroidism and ophthalmopathy. Study-wide results and limits: Also found in blood were most expanded thyroid clonotypes above 0.001.

Template material for amplifying TCR beta CDR3 regions consisted of RNA transcripts. A set of HTBI primers served as the primers for a first-round RT-PCR of the TCR CDR3. TCRdb reprocessed the multiplex PCR reads with MiXCR, giving one entry per CDR3 protein. The table lists approximately 610,000 distinct CDR3 sequences, about 15% of them singletons. Ophthalmopathy patients had Clinical Activity Score at least 3, NOSPECS grade at least 4, duration under 3 months. The PBMCs were sourced from fresh peripheral blood (approximately 10 ml). Sequencing was performed on blood. The sequence was obtained from a woman aged 35 to 49 with Graves' ophthalmopathy.

This CDR3 reads CASRTAGRYEQYF. The DNA for the CDR3 is TGTGCCAGCCGAACGGCGGGTCGATACGAGCAGTACTTC. This chain connects TRBV28 to TRBJ2-7; possible D gene TRBD2, 5 bases. Trimming took off 8 bases at V and 4 bases at J, with 15 bases between the two ends. The CDR3 is made up of 13 amino acids. CDR1 MDHEN and CDR2 SYDVKM come from the germline V gene. Using reference TRBV28 and TRBJ2-7 for the parts outside the CDR3, the full variable domain is DVKVTQSSRYLVKRTGEKVFLECVQDMDHENMFWYRQDPGLGLRLIYFSYDVKMKEKGDIPEGYSVSREKKERFSLILESASTNQTSMYLCASRTAGRYEQYFGPGTRLTVT.